This TCR beta chain came from a study of blood T cell repertoires in COVID-19. Overall study context: COVID-19 samples from acute and convalescent phases originated in the United States, Italy and Spain.

Recruitment covered about 25 US areas and drew participants whose ages spanned roughly 18 to 100 years. Assignment of participants to cohorts was predicated upon participant-reported clinical history. Original handling: Nucleated cell number was recorded as an estimate derived from reference gene primer amplification. TCRdb keeps only in-frame clones here, not all; method: immunoSEQ multiplex PCR. The V and J calls and clone size are taken from that table; D and trimming were inferred from the DNA. The sample lists about 200,000 clones; roughly 79% were seen once. The germline V and J ends were trimmed by 4 bases and 2 bases, with 3 bases remaining between them. The CDR3 extends over 11 amino acids.

Input material: PBMCs or T cells enriched from blood (not recorded which). This TCR derives from a woman aged 45-59 years with acute COVID-19. The chain couples TRBV23-1 to TRBJ2-7; D is unresolved. TRBV23-1 carries the ORF label, with uncertain function. As DNA, the CDR3 is TGCGCCAGCAGTCCTCCCTACGAGCAGTACTTC. It codes for CASSPPYEQYF.